The T cell receptor beta chain under discussion was sequenced for a study of blood T cell repertoires in COVID-19. The CDR3 consists of 14 residues. Germline CDR1 is LNHDA and CDR2 is SQIVND (reference sequence). V shed 7 bases and J 5 bases; nucleotides not matched to a gene: 8. Under the authors' procedure: Amplification with reference gene primers provided the estimates of nucleated cell counts. Here immunoSEQ multiplex PCR was the method, and the copy in TCRdb shows in-frame clones only, minus some. The V and J calls and clone size come from that table; D and trimming were worked out from the DNA. The sample has around 150,000 clones, around four fifths seen once; the top ten hold roughly 20%.

The receptor comes from a woman aged 80 or over with acute or convalescent COVID-19. The chain has TRBV19 and TRBJ1-5; TRBD1 agrees at 7 bases. Sequencing used peripheral blood. The CDR3 DNA reads as TGTGCCAGTAATAGGGGGCTGAAAGATCAGCCCCAGCATTTT. Its protein is CASNRGLKDQPQHF.